The clone carrying this T cell receptor beta chain was seen repeatedly, ten times or more. This entry belongs to a study of neurological immune-mediated disorders. Germline V lookup: CDR1 GTSNPN, CDR2 SVGIG (reference sequence). The CDR3 is made up of 11 amino acids. With 6 bases removed from V and 5 bases from J, the gap between germline ends came to 11 bases. Each TCR transcript was tagged with a 10-nucleotide random UMI during 5'RACE. Each CDR3 protein is one row after TCRdb ran MiXCR on the 5' RACE reads. This table holds 50,000 or so distinct CDR3 sequences, 10% found once. Sequenced input: PBMCs. This receptor was taken from a middle-aged woman with HTLV-1-associated myelopathy (HAM/TSP). This chain connects TRBV30 to TRBJ2-7; perhaps TRBD1 as D (6 bases). For the CDR3, the DNA is TGTGCCTGCCGGGACATCCACGAGCAGTACTTC. It specifies CACRDIHEQYF. The full variable domain, completed using reference TRBV30 and TRBJ2-7, is SQTIHQWPATLVQPVGSPLSLECTVEGTSNPNLYWYRQAAGRGLQLLFYSVGIGQISSEVPQNLSASRPQDRQFILSSKKLLLSDSGFYLCACRDIHEQYFGPGTRLTVT.